Given below is one TCR beta chain in context. The data originate from a study of CD8+ T cells in alopecia areata. Treatment given: oral pan-JAK inhibitor, 5-10 mg twice daily. Extraction and reverse transcription of RNA yielded cDNA as the sequencing template. Repertoires were generated with immunoSEQ multiplex PCR, while TCRdb's copy carries only in-frame clones and drops some. The sample has some 170,000 clones; less than 75% are singletons. V was clipped by 2 bases and J by 8 bases, with 19 bases between them. From germline, CDR1 is MNHEY and CDR2 SVGAGI. The CDR3 spans 16 residues. The sequenced sample was CD4+ T cells sorted from blood, obtained at roughly week 55, from a patient treated with tofacitinib. The chain links TRBV6-5 to TRBJ2-1, with D perhaps TRBD1 (8 bases). The receptor comes from a human donor with alopecia areata. The CDR3 bases are TGTGCCAGCAGTTACGACAGGGGAGGGTATAGGGATGAGCAGTTCTTC. Translated: CASSYDRGGYRDEQFF.